Listed below are T cell receptor beta chains from one sample, sequenced in a study of T-cell memory formation after mild COVID-19. TCRdb used MiXCR to reprocess the 5' RACE reads, holding one entry per CDR3 protein. The sample gives 560,000 or so distinct CDR3 sequences, approximately 15% of which show up once; about 8.1% is in the top ten. Input material: PBMCs or a T cell subset sorted from them (not recorded which). These receptor sequences come from an adult woman who had mild COVID-19 (a few samples of this study predate the infection). Cell type and time point are not known. CDR3s include the opening cysteine and the closing phenylalanine or tryptophan. Each record gives: clone size, D gene, V gene, J gene, CDR3 DNA, CDR3 protein. A D gene is named only where the DNA matches it firmly. Some rows mark clone size as missing; the rest say once, few, many or name a class of expanded clone.

few	NA	TRBV7-2	TRBJ2-1	TGTGCCAGCAGCTCAGATATGGGGAATTGGGGTGAGCAGTTCTTC	CASSSDMGNWGEQFF
NA	TRBD2	TRBV7-9	TRBJ2-3	TGTGCCAGCAGCTTAGCGGGACTACGCACAGATACGCAGTATTTT	CASSLAGLRTDTQYF
NA	TRBD1	TRBV6-2/TRBV6-3	TRBJ2-3	TGTGCCAGCAGACCCGGGACAGGTAGCACAGATACGCAGTATTTT	CASRPGTGSTDTQYF
NA	NA	TRBV11-2	TRBJ2-4	TGTGCCAGCAGCTTAGATGGTTGGGGGTCCCTGAAAAACATTCAGTACTTC	CASSLDGWGSLKNIQYF
NA	TRBD2	TRBV7-8	TRBJ2-3	TGTGCCAGCAGCTCCGGGCGGGGGGTCACAGATACGCAGTATTTT	CASSSGRGVTDTQYF
NA	TRBD1	TRBV4-1	TRBJ1-5	TGCGCCAGCAGTCTCTTTGGGACAGGGAATGATTATAGCAATCAGCCCCAGCATTTT	CASSLFGTGNDYSNQPQHF
few	NA	TRBV24-1	TRBJ2-5	TGTGCCACCAGTGATTCGGGGCCAGGGACGTCGGAGACCCAGTACTTC	CATSDSGPGTSETQYF
many	TRBD1	TRBV30	TRBJ2-7	TGTGCCAAGGGACAGACACCGTACGAGCAGTACTTC	CAKGQTPYEQYF
few	TRBD1	TRBV7-8	TRBJ2-7	TGTGCCAGCAGCTTAGATCGGGACAGAGCCTACGAGCAGTACTTC	CASSLDRDRAYEQYF
few	NA	TRBV12-3/TRBV12-4	TRBJ2-7	TGTGCCAGCAGTTCCTCCGGGAGCGATGACGAGTACTTC	CASSSSGSDDEYF
NA	NA	TRBV12-3/TRBV12-4	TRBJ1-2	TGTGCCAGCAGTTACCCCCCGGGGATTAACTATGGCTACACCTTC	CASSYPPGINYGYTF
NA	NA	TRBV11-3	TRBJ2-3	TGTGCCAGCAGGCCGAATGGGGCAGATACGCAGTATTTT	CASRPNGADTQYF
few	NA	TRBV15	TRBJ2-3	TGTGCCACCAGCAGAGAGGGGTCTAGCGGCACAGATACGCAGTATTTT	CATSREGSSGTDTQYF
NA	TRBD1	TRBV28	TRBJ1-2	TGTGCCAGCAGTCTGCCTGGACAGGGGGCCAAGGGCTACACCTTC	CASSLPGQGAKGYTF
NA	TRBD1	TRBV12-3/TRBV12-4	TRBJ1-6	TGTGCCAGCAGTGACGGGACAGGGCGCTCACCCCTCCACTTT	CASSDGTGRSPLHF
NA	NA	TRBV12-3/TRBV12-4	TRBJ1-6	TGTGCCAGCAGCTCAAATTCACCCCTCCACTTT	CASSSNSPLHF
NA	NA	TRBV2	TRBJ2-7	TGTGCCAGCAGTGAAGTTCTTTGGTACGAGCAGTACTTC	CASSEVLWYEQYF
few	NA	TRBV6-5	TRBJ1-2	TGTGCCAGCAGCCGTGGGGTTTGGGGACCGTATGGCTACACCTTC	CASSRGVWGPYGYTF
NA	NA	TRBV12-3/TRBV12-4	TRBJ2-2	TGTGCCAGCAGATTAACTGGGGGGCCAACGAACACCGGGGAGCTGTTTTTT	CASRLTGGPTNTGELFF
NA	TRBD2	TRBV24-1	TRBJ2-7	TGTGCCACCAGGATCCTTACTAGCGGCATATCCTGCGAGCAGTACTTC	CATRILTSGISCEQYF
NA	NA	TRBV18	TRBJ1-1	TGTGCCAGCTCACCGGCTGAGGGGAACACTGAAGCTTTCTTT	CASSPAEGNTEAFF
few	NA	TRBV30	TRBJ2-1	TGTGCCTCCCACGGAAGCTACAATGAGCAGTTCTTC	CASHGSYNEQFF
NA	TRBD2	TRBV12-3/TRBV12-4	TRBJ2-1	TGTGCCAGCAGTACCCGACTAGCGGGAGCCCGAGGGCGCCCCTACAATGAGCAGTTCTTC	CASSTRLAGARGRPYNEQFF
many	NA	TRBV12-3/TRBV12-4	TRBJ2-7	TGTGCCAGCAGTTCAACAGGGATCGGCGAGCAGTACTTC	CASSSTGIGEQYF
NA	NA	TRBV6-5	TRBJ1-3	TGTGCCAGCAGCCCGGGCCACTCTGGAAACACCATATATTTT	CASSPGHSGNTIYF
few	NA	TRBV11-2	TRBJ2-7	TGTGCCAGCAGCGACAGTGTCTACGAGCAGTACTTC	CASSDSVYEQYF
NA	TRBD1	TRBV18	TRBJ1-2	TGTGCCAGCTCACCATTTGACAGGGGGGGCTTTGGCTACACCTTC	CASSPFDRGGFGYTF
few	NA	TRBV7-6	TRBJ2-2	TGTGCCAGCAGCTTTACAGGGTCTGGGACCGGGGAGCTGTTTTTT	CASSFTGSGTGELFF
few	NA	TRBV2	TRBJ2-7	TGTGCCAGCAGTGAAGCGGTCGGCCTCTCCTACGAGCAGTACTTC	CASSEAVGLSYEQYF
few	NA	TRBV7-3	TRBJ2-3	TGTGCCAGCAGCTTATCCTACCCCCCGGATACGCAGTATTTT	CASSLSYPPDTQYF
few	TRBD1	TRBV27	TRBJ2-7	TGTGCCAGCAGTTTTCAGGACAGGGACGACGAGCAGTACTTC	CASSFQDRDDEQYF
few	TRBD2	TRBV7-8	TRBJ2-5	TGTGCCAGCAGCTTAACGGGAGGGCCGAGGGAGACCCAGTACTTC	CASSLTGGPRETQYF
many	NA	TRBV5-1	TRBJ2-1	TGCGCCAGCAGCTTGAAAGAGGCCTACAATGAGCAGTTCTTC	CASSLKEAYNEQFF
few	NA	TRBV5-6	TRBJ1-1	TGTGCCAGCAGCTTGGGGTTGGCGAACACTGAAGCTTTCTTT	CASSLGLANTEAFF
many	NA	TRBV2	TRBJ1-5	TGTGCCAGCAAAACCGACAGTAATCAGCCCCAGCATTTT	CASKTDSNQPQHF
few	NA	TRBV20-1	TRBJ1-5	TGCAGTGCTAGGAAAACAGGTCAGCCCCAGCATTTT	CSARKTGQPQHF
NA	TRBD1	TRBV29-1	TRBJ1-2	TGCAGCGGGTCGGGACAGGGGGTGGAAGGCTACACCTTC	CSGSGQGVEGYTF
few	TRBD1	TRBV20-1	TRBJ1-4	TGCAGTGCTAGAGATCTCTCGGGGACAGCCCCTGAAAAACTGTTTTTT	CSARDLSGTAPEKLFF
NA	NA	TRBV25-1	TRBJ2-2	TGTGCCAGCTTCGAAAGGGCGCTGTTTTTT	CASFERALFF
few	NA	TRBV27	TRBJ1-1	TGTGCCAGCAGTCCCTGGGCCTCCACTGAAGCTTTCTTT	CASSPWASTEAFF
few	NA	TRBV9	TRBJ1-2	TGTGCCAGCAGCGTAGAAGGGTATGGCTACACCTTC	CASSVEGYGYTF